This entry describes one T cell receptor (beta chain). This record belongs to a study of T-cell memory formation after mild COVID-19. Study-wide context: Most TCR clusters belonged to a single donor.

The CDR3 runs to 17 residues. Germline V gene lookup returns CDR1 LGHNA and CDR2 YSLEER. V was trimmed by 3 bases and J by 0 bases, leaving 15 bases between them. Constant-segment-primed 5'RACE gave TCR alpha and TCR beta cDNA libraries with sample barcodes and UMIs. TCRdb itself ran the 5' RACE reads through MiXCR, one entry per CDR3 protein. The sample includes 240,000 or so distinct CDR3 sequences, more than 8% of them seen just once. The source material was PBMCs or a T cell subset sorted from them (not recorded which). This TCR came from a man aged 18 to 29 who had mild COVID-19 (a few samples of this study predate the infection). Cell type and time point are not known. This sequence joins TRBV4-3 and TRBJ1-3; possibly TRBD1 for D (6 bases). Here the CDR3 DNA reads TGCGCCAGCAGCCACCTTGGGGGCGCGAGCTCTGGAAACACCATATATTTT. It encodes CASSHLGGASSGNTIYF.